One TCR beta chain is described in this entry. The antigen remains unidentified. The junction departs from germline at one end; a sequencing error may be responsible. Germline V gives CDR1 SGHVS, CDR2 FQNEAQ. The CDR3 sequence is 12 residues long. The data originate from a study of cytomegalovirus exposure and HLA in healthy donors. General study points: Later analysis indicated greater clonal expansion among HLA-associated TCR beta chains than among equally common other chains. Associated with cytomegalovirus, according to the listing, were 150 to 200 TCR beta chains. Differences between HLA loci emerged in a later analysis of TCR association rates, with DRB1 most and HLA-C fewest. TCR beta sequences reportedly predicted most subjects' HLA-A and HLA-B alleles accurately.

PCR employed 60 Vbeta and 13 Jbeta primers. This table comes from immunoSEQ multiplex PCR, and its TCRdb copy is limited to in-frame clones, with some not included. The data contain around 120,000 clones, around four fifths of them singletons. The chain joins TRBV7-8 to TRBJ2-4; D call uncertain. The sample comprised PBMCs. This receptor was obtained from a man in his fifties or sixties in good health and CMV-seropositive. CDR3 in amino acids: CASSSSRNSQYF. The DNA of the CDR3 is TGTGCCAGCAGCTCCTCTCGAAACAGTCAGTACTTC.